The source of this TCR beta chain is a study of T cell responses to AZD1222 COVID-19 vaccine. Clones were sequenced by immunoSEQ multiplex PCR, and TCRdb holds only the in-frame ones, with some missing. The data show 75,000 to 100,000 clones, 89% seen once. Germline CDR1 is SQVTM and CDR2 is ANQGSEA. The V and J ends lost 3 bases and 1 base respectively, with 7 bases between them. This CDR3 has 13 amino acids. The specimen comprised peripheral blood, sampled on day 0 of AZD1222 vaccination. This rearrangement joins TRBV29-1 to TRBJ1-3; D is uncertain. This receptor was identified in an adult in good health. The CDR3: CSVELGSGNTIYF. The CDR3 bases are TGCAGCGTTGAGTTGGGGTCTGGAAACACCATATATTTT.